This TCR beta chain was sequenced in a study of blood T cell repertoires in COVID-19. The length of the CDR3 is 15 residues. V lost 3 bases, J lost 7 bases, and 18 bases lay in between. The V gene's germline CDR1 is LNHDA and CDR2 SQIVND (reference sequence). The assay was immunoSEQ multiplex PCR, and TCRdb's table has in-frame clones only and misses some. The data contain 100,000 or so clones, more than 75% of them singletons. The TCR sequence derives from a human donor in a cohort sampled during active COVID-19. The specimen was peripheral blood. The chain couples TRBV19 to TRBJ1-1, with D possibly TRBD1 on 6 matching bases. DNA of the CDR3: TGTGCCAGTAGTATTATTTACGGGGGGCGCGATGAAGCTTTCTTT. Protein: CASSIIYGGRDEAFF.